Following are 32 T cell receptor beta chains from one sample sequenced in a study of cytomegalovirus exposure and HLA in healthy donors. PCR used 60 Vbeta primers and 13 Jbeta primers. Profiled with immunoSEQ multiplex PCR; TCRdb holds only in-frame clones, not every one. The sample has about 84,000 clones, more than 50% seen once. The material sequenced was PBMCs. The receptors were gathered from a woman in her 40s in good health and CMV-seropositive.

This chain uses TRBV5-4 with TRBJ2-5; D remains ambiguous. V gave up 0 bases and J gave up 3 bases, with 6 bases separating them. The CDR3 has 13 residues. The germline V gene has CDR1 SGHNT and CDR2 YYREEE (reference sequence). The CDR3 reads CASSLDSKETQYF. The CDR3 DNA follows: TGTGCCAGCAGCTTGGACTCCAAAGAGACCCAGTACTTC.

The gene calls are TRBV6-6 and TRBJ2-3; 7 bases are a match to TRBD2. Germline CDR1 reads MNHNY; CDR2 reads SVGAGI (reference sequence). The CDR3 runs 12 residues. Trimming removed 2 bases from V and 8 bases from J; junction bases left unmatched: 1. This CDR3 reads CASSYGGSTQYF. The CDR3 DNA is TGTGCCAGCAGTTACGGCGGGAGTACGCAGTATTTT.

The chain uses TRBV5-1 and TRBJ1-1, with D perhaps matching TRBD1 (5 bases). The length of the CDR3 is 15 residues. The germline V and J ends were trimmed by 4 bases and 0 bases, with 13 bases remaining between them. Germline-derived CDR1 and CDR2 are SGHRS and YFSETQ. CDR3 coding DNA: TGCGCCAGCAGCCCTGCGGGACGGCTGAACACTGAAGCTTTCTTT. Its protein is CASSPAGRLNTEAFF.

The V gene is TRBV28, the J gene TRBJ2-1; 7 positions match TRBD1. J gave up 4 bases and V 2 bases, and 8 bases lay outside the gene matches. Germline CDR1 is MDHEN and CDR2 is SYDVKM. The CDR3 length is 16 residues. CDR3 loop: CASSLKSTGAYNEQFF. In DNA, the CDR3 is TGTGCCAGCAGTTTAAAGTCAACAGGGGCATACAATGAGCAGTTCTTC.

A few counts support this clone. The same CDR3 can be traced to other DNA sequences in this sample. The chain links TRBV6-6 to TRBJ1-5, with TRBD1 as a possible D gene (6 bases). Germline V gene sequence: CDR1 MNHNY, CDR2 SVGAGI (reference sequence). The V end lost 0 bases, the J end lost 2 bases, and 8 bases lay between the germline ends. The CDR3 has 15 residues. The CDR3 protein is CASSYSRQGNQPQHF. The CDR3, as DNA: TGTGCCAGCAGTTACTCGCGACAGGGCAATCAGCCCCAGCATTTT.

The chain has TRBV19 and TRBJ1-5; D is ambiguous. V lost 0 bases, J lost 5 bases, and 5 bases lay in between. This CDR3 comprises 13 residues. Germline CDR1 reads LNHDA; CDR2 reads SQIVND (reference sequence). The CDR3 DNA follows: TGTGCCAGTAGTATAGAAGAGGATCAGCCCCAGCATTTT. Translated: CASSIEEDQPQHF.

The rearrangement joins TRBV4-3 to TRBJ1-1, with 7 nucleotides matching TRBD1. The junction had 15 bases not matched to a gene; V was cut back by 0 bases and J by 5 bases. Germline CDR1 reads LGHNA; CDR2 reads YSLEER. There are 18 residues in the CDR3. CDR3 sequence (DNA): TGCGCCAGCAGCCAAGAAGGAGGGGGCGTAGGGGGCTGGACTGAAGCTTTCTTT. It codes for CASSQEGGGVGGWTEAFF.

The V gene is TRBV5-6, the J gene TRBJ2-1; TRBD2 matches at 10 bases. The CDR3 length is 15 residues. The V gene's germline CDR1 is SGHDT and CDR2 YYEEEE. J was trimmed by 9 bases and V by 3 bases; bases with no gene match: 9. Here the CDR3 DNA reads TGTGCCAGCAGCTCCAGCGGGAGGGGAGCGACTGAGCAGTTCTTC. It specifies CASSSSGRGATEQFF.

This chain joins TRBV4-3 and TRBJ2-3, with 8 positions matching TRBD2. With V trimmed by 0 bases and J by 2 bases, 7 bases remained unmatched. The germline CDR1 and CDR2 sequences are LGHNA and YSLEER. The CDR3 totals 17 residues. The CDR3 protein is CASSQDIPAGATDTQYF. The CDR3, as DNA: TGCGCCAGCAGCCAAGATATACCAGCGGGAGCCACAGATACGCAGTATTTT.

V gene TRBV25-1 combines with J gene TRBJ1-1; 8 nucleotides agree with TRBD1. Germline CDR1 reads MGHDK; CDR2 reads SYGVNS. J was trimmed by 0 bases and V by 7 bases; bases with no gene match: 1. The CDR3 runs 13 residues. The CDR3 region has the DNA TGTGCCAGCATGGACAGGGTGAACACTGAAGCTTTCTTT. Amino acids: CASMDRVNTEAFF.

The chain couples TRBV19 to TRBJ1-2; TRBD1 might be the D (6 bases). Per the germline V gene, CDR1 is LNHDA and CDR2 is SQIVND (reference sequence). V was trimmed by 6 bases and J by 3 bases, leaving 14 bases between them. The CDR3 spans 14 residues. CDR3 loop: CASRPGVSDYGYTF. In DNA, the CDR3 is TGTGCCAGTAGACCAGGGGTTTCTGACTATGGCTACACCTTC.

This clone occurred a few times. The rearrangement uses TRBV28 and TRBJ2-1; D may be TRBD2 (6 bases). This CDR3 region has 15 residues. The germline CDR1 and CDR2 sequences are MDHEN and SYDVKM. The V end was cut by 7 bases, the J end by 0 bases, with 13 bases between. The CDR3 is CASTSSVRSYNEQFF. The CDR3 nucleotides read TGTGCCAGCACTTCTAGCGTTCGCTCCTACAATGAGCAGTTCTTC.

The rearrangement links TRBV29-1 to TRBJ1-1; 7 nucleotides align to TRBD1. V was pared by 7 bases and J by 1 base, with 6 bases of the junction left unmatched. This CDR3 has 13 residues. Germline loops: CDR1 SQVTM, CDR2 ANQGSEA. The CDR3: CSATGQQNTEAFF. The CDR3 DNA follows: TGCAGCGCGACGGGACAGCAGAACACTGAAGCTTTCTTT.

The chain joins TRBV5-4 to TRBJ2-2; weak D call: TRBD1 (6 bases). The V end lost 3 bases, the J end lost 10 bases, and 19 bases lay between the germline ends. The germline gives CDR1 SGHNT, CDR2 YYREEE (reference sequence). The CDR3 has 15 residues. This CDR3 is CASSSEPGQSEELFF. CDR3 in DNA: TGTGCCAGCAGCTCTGAACCGGGACAATCTGAGGAGCTGTTTTTT.

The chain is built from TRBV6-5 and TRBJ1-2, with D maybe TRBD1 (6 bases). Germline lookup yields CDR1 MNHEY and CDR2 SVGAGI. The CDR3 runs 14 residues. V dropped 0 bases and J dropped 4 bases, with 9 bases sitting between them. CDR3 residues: CASSYSRGGYGYTF. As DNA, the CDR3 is TGTGCCAGCAGTTACTCTAGGGGGGGCTATGGCTACACCTTC.

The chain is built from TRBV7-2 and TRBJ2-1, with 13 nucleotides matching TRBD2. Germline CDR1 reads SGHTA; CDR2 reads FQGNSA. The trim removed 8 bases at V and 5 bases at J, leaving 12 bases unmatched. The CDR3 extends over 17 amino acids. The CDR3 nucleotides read TGTGCCAGCTTGGGAACTAGCGGGAGGGCCTTCGACAATGAGCAGTTCTTC. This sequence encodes CASLGTSGRAFDNEQFF.

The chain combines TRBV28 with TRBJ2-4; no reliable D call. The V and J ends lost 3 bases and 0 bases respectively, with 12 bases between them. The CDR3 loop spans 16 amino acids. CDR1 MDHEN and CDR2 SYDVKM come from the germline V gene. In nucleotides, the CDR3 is TGTGCCAGCAGTTTGCCGCTTACTTCAGCCAAAAACATTCAGTACTTC. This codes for CASSLPLTSAKNIQYF.

In nucleotides, the CDR3 is TGTGCCAGCAGTGTATTTGGAGGGGGCGGTGAAAAACTGTTTTTT. Translating it yields CASSVFGGGGEKLFF. This chain connects TRBV6-1 to TRBJ1-4; 7 bases line up with TRBD1. Trimming cost V 4 bases and J 7 bases; bases outside gene matches: 9. Per the germline V gene, CDR1 is MNHNS and CDR2 is SASEGT. The CDR3 contains 15 residues.

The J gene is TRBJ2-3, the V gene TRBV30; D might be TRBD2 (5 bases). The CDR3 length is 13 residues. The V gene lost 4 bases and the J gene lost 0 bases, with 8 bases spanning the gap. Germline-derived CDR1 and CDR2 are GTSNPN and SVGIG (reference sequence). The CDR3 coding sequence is TGTGCCTGGACGAGAGGGAGCACAGATACGCAGTATTTT. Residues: CAWTRGSTDTQYF.

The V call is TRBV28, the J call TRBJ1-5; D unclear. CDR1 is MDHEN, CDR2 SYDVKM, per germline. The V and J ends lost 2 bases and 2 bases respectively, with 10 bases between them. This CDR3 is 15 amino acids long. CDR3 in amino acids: CASSLSGQGNQPQHF. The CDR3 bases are TGTGCCAGCAGTTTAAGTGGGCAGGGCAATCAGCCCCAGCATTTT.

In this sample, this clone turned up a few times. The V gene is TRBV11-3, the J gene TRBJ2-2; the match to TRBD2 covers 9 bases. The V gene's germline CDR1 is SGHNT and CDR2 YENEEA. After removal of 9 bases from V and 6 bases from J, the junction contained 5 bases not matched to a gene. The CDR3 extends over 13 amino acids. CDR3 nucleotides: TGTGCCAGTCGGGCGGGAGGGGCCGGGGAGCTGTTTTTT. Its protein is CASRAGGAGELFF.

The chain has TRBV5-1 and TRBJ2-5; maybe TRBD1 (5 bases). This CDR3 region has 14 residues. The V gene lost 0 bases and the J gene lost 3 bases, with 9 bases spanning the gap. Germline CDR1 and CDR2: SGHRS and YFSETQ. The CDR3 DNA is TGCGCCAGCAGCTTGGCAGGGTTAGAAGAGACCCAGTACTTC. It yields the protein CASSLAGLEETQYF. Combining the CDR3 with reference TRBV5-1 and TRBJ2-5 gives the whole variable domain KAGVTQTPRYLIKTRGQQVTLSCSPISGHRSVSWYQQTPGQGLQFLFEYFSETQRNKGNFPGRFSGRQFSNSRSEMNVSTLELGDSALYLCASSLAGLEETQYFGPGTRLLVL.

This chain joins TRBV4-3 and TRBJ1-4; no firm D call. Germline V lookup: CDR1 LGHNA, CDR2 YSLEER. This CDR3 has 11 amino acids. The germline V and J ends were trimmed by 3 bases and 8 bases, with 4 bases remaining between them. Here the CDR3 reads CASSQGEKLFF. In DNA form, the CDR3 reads TGCGCCAGCAGCCAGGGCGAAAAACTGTTTTTT.

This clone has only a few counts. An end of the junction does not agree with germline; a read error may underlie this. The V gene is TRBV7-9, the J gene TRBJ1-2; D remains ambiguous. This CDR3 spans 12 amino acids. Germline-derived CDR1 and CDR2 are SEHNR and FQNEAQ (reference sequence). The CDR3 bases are TGTTCCAGCAGCTTAGACCGGAGTGGCTACACCTTC. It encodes CSSSLDRSGYTF. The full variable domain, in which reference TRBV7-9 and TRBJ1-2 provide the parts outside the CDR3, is DTGVSQNPRHKITKRGQNVTFRCDPISEHNRLYWYRQTLGQGPEFLTYFQNEAQLEKSRLLSDRFSAERPKGSFSTLEIQRTEQGDSAMYLCSSSLDRSGYTFGSGTRLTVV.

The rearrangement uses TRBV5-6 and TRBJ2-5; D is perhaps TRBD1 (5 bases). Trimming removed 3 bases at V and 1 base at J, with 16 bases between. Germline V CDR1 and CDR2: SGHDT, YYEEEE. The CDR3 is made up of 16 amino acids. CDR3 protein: CASSSYPPTAQETQYF. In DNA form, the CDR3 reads TGTGCCAGCAGCTCCTACCCGCCGACAGCCCAAGAGACCCAGTACTTC.

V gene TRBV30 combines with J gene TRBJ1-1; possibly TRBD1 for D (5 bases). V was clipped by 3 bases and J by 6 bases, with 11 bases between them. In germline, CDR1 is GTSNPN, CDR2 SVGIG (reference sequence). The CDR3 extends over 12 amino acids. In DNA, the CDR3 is TGTGCCTGGAGGGGGGAGGTGCCTGAAGCTTTCTTT. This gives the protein CAWRGEVPEAFF.

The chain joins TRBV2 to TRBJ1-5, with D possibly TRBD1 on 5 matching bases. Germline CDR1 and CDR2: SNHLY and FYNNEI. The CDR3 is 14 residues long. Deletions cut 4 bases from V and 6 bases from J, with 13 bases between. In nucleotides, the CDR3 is TGTGCCAGCAGTGGGGGGGTTGTTCCTCAGCCCCAGCATTTT. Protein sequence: CASSGGVVPQPQHF.

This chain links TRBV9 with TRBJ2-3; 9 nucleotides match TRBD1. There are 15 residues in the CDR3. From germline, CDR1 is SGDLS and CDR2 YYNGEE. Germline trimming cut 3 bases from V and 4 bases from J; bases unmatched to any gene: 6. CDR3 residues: CASSGPGQGADTQYF. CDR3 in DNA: TGTGCCAGCAGCGGACCGGGACAGGGAGCAGATACGCAGTATTTT.

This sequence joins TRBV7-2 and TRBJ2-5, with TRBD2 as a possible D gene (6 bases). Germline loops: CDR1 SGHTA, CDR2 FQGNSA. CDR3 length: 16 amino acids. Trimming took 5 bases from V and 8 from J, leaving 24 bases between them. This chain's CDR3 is CASSDPEEAGVGTQYF. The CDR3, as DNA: TGTGCCAGCAGCGACCCCGAAGAAGCGGGTGTAGGTACCCAGTACTTC.

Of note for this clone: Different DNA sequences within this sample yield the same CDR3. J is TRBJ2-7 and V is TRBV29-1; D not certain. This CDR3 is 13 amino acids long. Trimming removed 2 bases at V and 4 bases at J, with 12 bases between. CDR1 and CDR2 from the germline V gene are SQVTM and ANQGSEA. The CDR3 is CSVEHGTEYEQYF. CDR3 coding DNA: TGCAGCGTTGAACATGGCACAGAATACGAGCAGTACTTC.

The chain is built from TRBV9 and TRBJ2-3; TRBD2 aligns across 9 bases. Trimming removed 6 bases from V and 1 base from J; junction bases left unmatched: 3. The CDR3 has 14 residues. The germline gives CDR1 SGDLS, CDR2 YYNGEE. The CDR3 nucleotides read TGTGCCAGCACGAGGACTAGCGGCACAGATACGCAGTATTTT. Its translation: CASTRTSGTDTQYF. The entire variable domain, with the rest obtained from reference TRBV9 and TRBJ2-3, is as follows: DSGVTQTPKHLITATGQRVTLRCSPRSGDLSVYWYQQSLDQGLQFLIQYYNGEERAKGNILERFSAQQFPDLHSELNLSSLELGDSALYFCASTRTSGTDTQYFGPGTRLTVL.

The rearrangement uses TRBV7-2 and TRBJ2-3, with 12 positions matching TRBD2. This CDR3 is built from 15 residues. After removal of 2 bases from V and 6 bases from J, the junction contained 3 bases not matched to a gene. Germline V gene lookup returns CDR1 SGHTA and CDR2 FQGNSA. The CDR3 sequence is CASSLTTSGRDTQYF. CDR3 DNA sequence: TGTGCCAGCAGCTTAACAACTAGCGGGAGGGATACGCAGTATTTT.